This T cell receptor (beta chain) was recorded in a study of T cell responses to AZD1222 COVID-19 vaccine. Overall study context: Pooled samples include second doses given at about 4 or 12 weeks. The study, taken as a whole, reports: Donors, mostly white British, included more females; clonal diversity was possibly underestimated.

In the case of this clone: Its specificity is unknown.

The trim removed 7 bases at V and 2 bases at J, leaving 5 bases unmatched. This CDR3 has 13 amino acids. The method was immunoSEQ multiplex PCR; TCRdb's version includes in-frame clones alone and lacks a portion of them. The sample has about 140,000 clones, over 85% seen once; the top ten hold roughly 5.1%. Sequencing used peripheral blood, obtained on day 0 of AZD1222 vaccination. The rearrangement uses TRBV12-3 or TRBV12-4 and TRBJ2-7; 7 bases fit TRBD2. The clonotype originates from an adult in good health. CDR3 bases: TGTGCCAGCACAACTGGGGGGGCCTACGAGCAGTACTTC. Residues: CASTTGGAYEQYF.